This TCR beta chain appears in the sequencing data of a study of cytomegalovirus exposure and HLA in healthy donors. Study background: The roughly 120 validation repertoires used the same platform as the approximately 670 first-cohort repertoires (as reported by a later analysis).

Regarding this clone: The antigen remains unidentified.

Overall study results and limits: The classifier reportedly diagnosed cytomegalovirus status with high specificity and sensitivity. Rarity held for most TCR sequences, but there were some public TCRs that occurred in many donors.

Clones were sequenced by immunoSEQ multiplex PCR, and TCRdb holds only the in-frame ones, with some missing. The data contain about 200,000 clones, just over 85% of them singletons. Germline values: CDR1 MNHEY, CDR2 SMNVEV (reference sequence). The CDR3 loop spans 15 amino acids. The ends lost 2 bases at V and 6 bases at J; junction bases unmatched: 6. The receptor comes from a woman under 30 in good health and CMV-seronegative. The V and J genes are TRBV27 and TRBJ2-1, with 8 bases matching TRBD2. Sequencing was performed on PBMCs. This CDR3 is CASSLASGPPNEQFF. The CDR3 bases are TGTGCCAGCAGTTTAGCTAGCGGGCCCCCCAATGAGCAGTTCTTC.